This T cell receptor (beta chain) appears in the sequencing data of a study of T-cell reconstitution after alpha-beta-depleted transplantation in children. Unique molecular identifiers tagged the TCRbeta library. TCRdb passed the PCR reads through MiXCR, listing each CDR3 protein once. This table has approximately 170,000 distinct CDR3 sequences, approximately 10% appearing once. This CDR3 is built from 11 residues. Germline loops: CDR1 SQVTM, CDR2 ANQGSEA. Trimming pared 3 bases from V and 6 bases from J, leaving 7 bases between. This clonotype was detected ten times or more. The sequence derives from a boy aged 2 to 10 with acute myeloid leukemia, due to receive a stem cell transplant. Here the sequenced sample was PBMCs, taken before TCRalphabeta/CD19-depleted stem cell transplant. The rearrangement joins TRBV29-1 to TRBJ2-3; D unresolved. CDR3 nucleotides: TGCAGCGTTGATTCTTTTGATACGCAGTATTTT. Protein: CSVDSFDTQYF.